The entry below describes one TCR beta chain. Repertoires were generated with immunoSEQ multiplex PCR, while TCRdb's copy carries only in-frame clones and drops some. The sample yields over 140,000 clones, about 80% seen once. This entry is derived from a study of blood T cell repertoires in COVID-19. On the study more broadly: Acute and convalescent COVID-19 samples came from the United States, Italy and Spain.

The germline V gene has CDR1 MNHEY and CDR2 SVGEGT. The CDR3 loop spans 21 amino acids. The ends were cut back, 2 bases at V and 5 bases at J, with 31 bases in the middle. Sequencing used peripheral blood. The chain is built from TRBV6-2 or TRBV6-3 and TRBJ2-1; possibly TRBD1 for D (6 bases). This receptor was taken from a woman in her sixties or seventies with acute or convalescent COVID-19. The CDR3: CASSYRGGTLQGFQGNNEQFF. CDR3 coding DNA: TGTGCCAGCAGTTACAGGGGTGGGACCCTACAGGGTTTCCAGGGCAACAATGAGCAGTTCTTC.